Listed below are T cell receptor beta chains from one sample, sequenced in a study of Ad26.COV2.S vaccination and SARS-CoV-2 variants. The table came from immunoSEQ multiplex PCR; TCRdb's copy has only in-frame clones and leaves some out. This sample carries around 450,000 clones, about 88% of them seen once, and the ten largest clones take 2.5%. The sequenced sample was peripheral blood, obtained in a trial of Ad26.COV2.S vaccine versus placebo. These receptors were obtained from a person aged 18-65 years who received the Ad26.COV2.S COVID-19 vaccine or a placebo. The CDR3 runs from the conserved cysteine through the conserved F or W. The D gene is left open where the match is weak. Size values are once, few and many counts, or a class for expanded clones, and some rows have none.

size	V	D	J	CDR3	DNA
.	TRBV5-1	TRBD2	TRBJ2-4	CASSLLAGGKNIQYF	TGCGCCAGCAGCTTGTTAGCGGGAGGAAAAAACATTCAGTACTTC
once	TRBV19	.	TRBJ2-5	CASSASGTSLGTQYF	TGTGCCAGTAGTGCCTCCGGGACGTCCCTCGGGACCCAGTACTTC
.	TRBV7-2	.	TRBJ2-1	CASTQRGYEQFF	TGTGCCAGCACCCAGAGGGGGTACGAGCAGTTCTTC
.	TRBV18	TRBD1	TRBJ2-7	CASSPWTGTPYEQYF	TGTGCCAGCTCACCATGGACAGGCACCCCCTACGAGCAGTACTTC
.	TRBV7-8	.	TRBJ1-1	CASSPQKLNTEAFF	TGTGCCAGCAGCCCCCAGAAGTTGAACACTGAAGCTTTCTTT
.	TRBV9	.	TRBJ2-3	CASSVVTGAPGDTQYF	TGTGCCAGCAGCGTAGTCACGGGGGCCCCAGGAGATACGCAGTATTTT
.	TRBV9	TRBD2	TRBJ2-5	CASSEGTSGGQETQYF	TGTGCCAGCAGCGAGGGGACTAGCGGGGGCCAAGAGACCCAGTACTTC
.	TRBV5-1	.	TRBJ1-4	CASSPGPRQPNEKLFF	TGCGCCAGCAGCCCGGGACCGCGACAACCCAATGAAAAACTGTTTTTT
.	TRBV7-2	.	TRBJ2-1	CASSLAHTYNEQFF	TGTGCCAGCAGCTTAGCCCATACTTACAATGAGCAGTTCTTC
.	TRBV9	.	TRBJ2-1	CASSVEVGSGQFF	TGTGCCAGCAGCGTAGAAGTCGGGAGTGGTCAGTTCTTC
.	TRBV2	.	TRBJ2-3	CASRLEVSQYF	TGTGCCAGCAGGCTCGAGGTGTCGCAGTATTTT
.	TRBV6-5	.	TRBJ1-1	CASSSPRGLFTEAFF	TGTGCCAGCAGTTCCCCTCGGGGGCTCTTCACTGAAGCTTTCTTT
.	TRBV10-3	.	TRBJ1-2	CAISLRQGLDYTF	TGTGCCATCAGTTTGAGGCAGGGGTTGGACTACACCTTC
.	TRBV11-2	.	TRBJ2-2	CASSLLRVWTGELFF	TGTGCCAGCAGCTTGCTTAGGGTTTGGACCGGGGAGCTGTTTTTT
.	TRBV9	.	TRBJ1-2	CASSVSQASYYGYTF	TGTGCCAGCAGCGTATCCCAGGCTTCGTACTATGGCTACACCTTC
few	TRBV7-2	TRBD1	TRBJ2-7	CASSWPGRGIYEQYF	TGTGCCAGCAGCTGGCCCGGCAGGGGGATTTACGAGCAGTACTTC
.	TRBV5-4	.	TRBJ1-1	CASSLGGGYGTEAFF	TGTGCCAGCAGCTTGGGCGGAGGGTATGGTACTGAAGCTTTCTTT
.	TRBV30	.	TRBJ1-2	CAWLVTANYGYTF	TGTGCCTGGCTTGTAACAGCCAACTATGGCTACACCTTC
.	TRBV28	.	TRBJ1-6	CASSMPLGAHSPLHF	TGTGCCAGCAGTATGCCCCTTGGGGCACACTCACCCCTCCACTTT
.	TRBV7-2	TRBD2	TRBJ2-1	CASSFSGTSGYNEQFF	TGTGCCAGCAGCTTTTCCGGGACTAGCGGTTACAATGAGCAGTTCTTC
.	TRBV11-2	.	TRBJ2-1	CASSLDPGASYNEQFF	TGTGCCAGCAGCTTAGATCCGGGGGCCTCCTACAATGAGCAGTTCTTC
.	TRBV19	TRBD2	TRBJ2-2	CASSIARLAGGNTGELFF	TGTGCCAGTAGTATAGCGCGTTTAGCGGGAGGGAACACCGGGGAGCTGTTTTTT
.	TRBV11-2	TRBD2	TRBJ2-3	CASRASGSTDTQYF	TGTGCCAGCAGAGCTAGCGGGAGCACAGATACGCAGTATTTT
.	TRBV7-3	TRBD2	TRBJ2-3	CASSLSGTGGDTQYF	TGTGCCAGCAGCTTGAGTGGGACGGGAGGGGATACGCAGTATTTT
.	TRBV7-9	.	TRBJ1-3	CASSALRGTSGNTIYF	TGTGCCAGCAGCGCATTGCGGGGAACCTCTGGAAACACCATATATTTT
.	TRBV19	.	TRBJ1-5	CASSLGQPQHF	TGTGCCAGTAGTCTCGGACAGCCCCAGCATTTT
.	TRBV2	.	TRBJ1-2	CASSRDGTYGYTF	TGTGCCAGCAGTCGGGACGGAACCTATGGCTACACCTTC
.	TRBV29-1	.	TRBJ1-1	CSVEDDTEAFF	TGCAGCGTTGAAGACGACACTGAAGCTTTCTTT
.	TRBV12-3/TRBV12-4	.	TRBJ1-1	CASSFLEAEAFF	TGTGCCAGCAGTTTTTTGGAAGCTGAAGCTTTCTTT
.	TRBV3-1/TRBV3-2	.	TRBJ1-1	CASSPSHRPNTEAFF	TGTGCCAGCAGCCCGAGTCACAGGCCGAACACTGAAGCTTTCTTT
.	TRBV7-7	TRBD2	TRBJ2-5	CASSLAGEGYQETQYF	TGTGCTAGCAGCTTAGCGGGGGAGGGTTATCAAGAGACCCAGTACTTC
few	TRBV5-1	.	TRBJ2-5	CASSLGQETQYF	TGCGCCAGCAGCTTGGGCCAAGAGACCCAGTACTTC
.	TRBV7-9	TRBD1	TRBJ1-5	CASSLSGQGEQPQHF	TGTGCCAGCAGCCTTAGTGGACAGGGAGAACAGCCCCAGCATTTT
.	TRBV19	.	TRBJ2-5	CASSTRGEETQYF	TGTGCCAGTAGTACCAGGGGCGAAGAGACCCAGTACTTC
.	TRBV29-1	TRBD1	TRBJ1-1	CSAGGQGNTEAFF	TGCAGCGCTGGGGGACAGGGAAACACTGAAGCTTTCTTT
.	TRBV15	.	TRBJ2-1	CATSRDWSFPKEQFF	TGTGCCACCAGCAGAGATTGGAGTTTCCCCAAGGAGCAGTTCTTC
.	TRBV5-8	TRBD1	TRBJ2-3	CASSLFRETGSTDTQYF	TGTGCCAGCAGCTTGTTTAGGGAGACAGGGAGCACAGATACGCAGTATTTT
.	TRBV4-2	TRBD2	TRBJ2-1	CASSQERASGRSNEQFF	TGTGCCAGCAGCCAAGAGAGGGCTAGCGGGAGGAGCAATGAGCAGTTCTTC
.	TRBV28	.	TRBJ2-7	CASSFPGYEQYF	TGTGCCAGCAGTTTCCCAGGCTACGAGCAGTACTTC
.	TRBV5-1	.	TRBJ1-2	CASSWDNYGYTF	TGCGCCAGCAGCTGGGACAACTATGGCTACACCTTC
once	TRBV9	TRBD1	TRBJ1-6	CASSVGQGASGSPLHF	TGTGCCAGCAGCGTAGGGCAGGGGGCTTCGGGCTCACCCCTCCACTTT